This is a list of T cell receptor beta chains from one sample in a study of OX40 agonist ivuxolimab in advanced cancers. Method: immunoSEQ multiplex PCR; TCRdb's copy keeps in-frame clones and lacks some. The sample yields around 45,000 clones, 80% seen once. The sequencing here drew on CD4+ or CD8+ T cells sorted from blood, taken in a trial of the OX40 agonist ivuxolimab. The receptors stem from an adult with an advanced solid tumor such as melanoma, head and neck, liver or kidney cancer. The CDR3 runs from the conserved cysteine through the conserved F or W. D genes are given only for firm matches. The size field is filled for only some rows; it gives once, few, many or a size class.

J,size,D,V,DNA,CDR3
TRBJ2-7,-,-,TRBV9,TGTGCCAGCAGCGTGGCGCTGGGCAATACTCAGGACGAGCAGTACTTC,CASSVALGNTQDEQYF
TRBJ2-2,-,-,TRBV19,TGTGCCAGTAGTATTAGGGGGAGAGGGAACACCGGGGAGCTGTTTTTT,CASSIRGRGNTGELFF
TRBJ2-7,-,TRBD1,TRBV2,TGTGCCAGCAGCCGGGACAGATACGAGCAGTACTTC,CASSRDRYEQYF
TRBJ1-5,-,-,TRBV6-4,TGTGCCAGCAGTGACTCTTCAGGACAGCAGTATAGCAATCAGCCCCAGCATTTT,CASSDSSGQQYSNQPQHF
TRBJ2-7,-,TRBD1,TRBV5-1,TGCGCCAGCAGCTTGCAGGGCAGGGGGACGGAAGAGCAGTACTTC,CASSLQGRGTEEQYF
TRBJ2-4,-,-,TRBV11-1,TGTGCCAGCAGCCCCAGGGAGGCCAAAAACATTCAGTACTTC,CASSPREAKNIQYF
TRBJ2-7,-,TRBD2,TRBV7-8,TGTGCCAGCAGCTCACAGGACGGGACTAGCTCCTACGAGCAGTACTTC,CASSSQDGTSSYEQYF
TRBJ2-7,-,-,TRBV6-5,TGTGCCAGCAGGATCGGGGGGCTCTGGGGGGAGCAGTACTTC,CASRIGGLWGEQYF
TRBJ2-7,-,TRBD1,TRBV18,TGTGCCAGCTCACCAGGAGGACAGGGGGTCTACGAGCAGTACTTC,CASSPGGQGVYEQYF
TRBJ2-7,-,-,TRBV30,TGTGCCTCCACCCGACAAACAAACTCCTACGAGCAGTACTTC,CASTRQTNSYEQYF
TRBJ2-7,-,TRBD1,TRBV29-1,TGCAGCGTTTACGATGACAGGGGTGCCTACGAGCAGTACTTC,CSVYDDRGAYEQYF
TRBJ2-3,-,-,TRBV7-6,TGTGCCAGCAGCTTAGTGGCCGCATCCGGTGGAGATACGCAGTATTTT,CASSLVAASGGDTQYF
TRBJ2-5,-,-,TRBV2,TGTGCCAGCAGTCCTTTCGTGGGGGAGACCCAGTACTTC,CASSPFVGETQYF
TRBJ2-5,once,-,TRBV7-8,TGTGCCAGCAGTCGGGACGGACGTGAAGAGACCCAGTACTTC,CASSRDGREETQYF
TRBJ2-2,-,-,TRBV7-9,TGTGCCAGCAGCTTATCTCGGACAGTGAACACCGGGGAGCTGTTTTTT,CASSLSRTVNTGELFF
TRBJ2-7,-,-,TRBV10-3,TGTGCCATCAGTAGTGATAGGATTAGATCCTACGAGCAGTACTTC,CAISSDRIRSYEQYF
TRBJ2-3,few,-,TRBV19,TGTGCCAGTACCGAAGGTGGTCGCACAGATACGCAGTATTTT,CASTEGGRTDTQYF
TRBJ2-1,-,-,TRBV11-1,TGTGCCAGCAGCTTAGCTTGGGAGCAGTTCTTC,CASSLAWEQFF
TRBJ1-1,-,-,TRBV19,TGTGCCAGTAGTACCCTCCGGGATCGGAACACTGAAGCTTTCTTT,CASSTLRDRNTEAFF
TRBJ1-5,-,-,TRBV19,TGTGCCAGTTCCCCCAACCCTCGGACGAGGAGCAATCAGCCCCAGCATTTT,CASSPNPRTRSNQPQHF